The following is a TCR beta chain sequence with its context. Its specificity is not known. CDR1 and CDR2 from the germline V gene are SNHLY and FYNNEI. The CDR3 is 14 amino acids. V lost 8 bases, J lost 6 bases, and 9 bases stayed unmatched. These data originate in a study of beta chain features in type 1 diabetes. Every isolated RNA sample was fully reverse transcribed, so sequencing captured expressed TCRB transcripts. The method was immunoSEQ multiplex PCR; TCRdb's version includes in-frame clones alone and lacks a portion of them. The data hold over 200,000 clones, with roughly a tenth observed a single time. Findings of the study overall: TCRB CDR3 length was moderately but significantly reduced in all four CD4+ subsets of Type 1 diabetes patients. For patients, the naive, central memory and Treg TCRB repertoires appeared more alike than for healthy donors.

The receptor's source is a man aged 25 to 45 with type 1 diabetes. Sequencing was done on a sample of naive CD4+ T cells from blood. The chain links TRBV2 to TRBJ2-2; TRBD2 aligns across 7 bases. The CDR3 DNA is TGTGCCAGCCGGGAGCTAGCGGTGGCCGGGGAGCTGTTTTTT. It encodes CASRELAVAGELFF.